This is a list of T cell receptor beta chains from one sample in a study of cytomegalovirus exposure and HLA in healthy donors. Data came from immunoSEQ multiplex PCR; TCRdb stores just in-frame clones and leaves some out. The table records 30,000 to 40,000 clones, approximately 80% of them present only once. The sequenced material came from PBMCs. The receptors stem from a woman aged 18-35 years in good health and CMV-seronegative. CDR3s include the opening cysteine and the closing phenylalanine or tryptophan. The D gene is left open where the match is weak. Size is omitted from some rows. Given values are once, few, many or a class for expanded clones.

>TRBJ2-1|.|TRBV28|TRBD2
TGTGCCAGCAGTTTTATCCCTACGGGACTAGCGGGGGACAATGAGCAGTTCTTC
CASSFIPTGLAGDNEQFF
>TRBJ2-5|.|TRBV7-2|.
TGTGCCAGCAGCTTAATAAAGACCCAGTACTTC
CASSLIKTQYF
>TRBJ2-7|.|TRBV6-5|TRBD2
TGTGCCAGCAGTTATGGACTAGGGGACTACGAGCAGTACTTC
CASSYGLGDYEQYF
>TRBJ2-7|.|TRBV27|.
TGTGCCAGCAGTTTATCCTTCGACAGAACCTACGAGCAGTACTTC
CASSLSFDRTYEQYF
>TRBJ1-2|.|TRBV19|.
TGTGCCAGTAGTACCTCCCTGACAGCTTTCGGCTATGGCTACACCTTC
CASSTSLTAFGYGYTF
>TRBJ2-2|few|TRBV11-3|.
TGTGCCAGCAGCTGGGTGGGAGACACCGGGGAGCTGTTTTTT
CASSWVGDTGELFF
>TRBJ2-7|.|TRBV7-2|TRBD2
TGTGCCAGCAGCTTGGGCGGGGGTCAAGAGCAGTACTTC
CASSLGGGQEQYF
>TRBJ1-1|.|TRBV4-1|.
TGCGCCAGCAGCCAAGAGGGAGGGACACAGAATGAAGCTTTCTTT
CASSQEGGTQNEAFF
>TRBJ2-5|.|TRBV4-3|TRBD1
TGCGCCAGCAGCCCCGGACAGGGGAAAGAGACCCAGTACTTC
CASSPGQGKETQYF
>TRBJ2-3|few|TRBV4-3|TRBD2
TGCGCCAGCAGCCGAGAGCGGGCAGCGGGAGGTGTTTCAGATACGCAGTATTTT
CASSRERAAGGVSDTQYF
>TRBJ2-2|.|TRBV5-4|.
TGTGCCAGCAGCTTGTCGGGGAACACCGGGGAGCTGTTTTTT
CASSLSGNTGELFF
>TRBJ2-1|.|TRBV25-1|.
TGTGCCAGCAGTGACGCCCCAGAGGGAGGAGGCAATGAGCAGTTCTTC
CASSDAPEGGGNEQFF
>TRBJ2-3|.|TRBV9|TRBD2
TGTGCCAGCAGCCCCAGAAGGGTCGGGCGGGGGGGGACCTCCACAGATACGCAGTATTTT
CASSPRRVGRGGTSTDTQYF
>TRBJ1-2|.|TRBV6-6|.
TGTGCCAGCAGTTACGGACAAGTGGGGCCCTATGGCTACCCCTTC
CASSYGQVGPYGYPF
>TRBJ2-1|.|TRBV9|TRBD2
TGTGCCAGCAGCGTAGGCCAGCGGGGGCTGGTGTGTCAGCAGTTCTTC
CASSVGQRGLVCQQFF
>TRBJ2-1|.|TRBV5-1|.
TGCGCCAGCAGCTTGGCCGGGTATGAGCAGTTCTTC
CASSLAGYEQFF
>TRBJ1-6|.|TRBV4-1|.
TGCGCCGGATCCACCACTACCGATTCACCCCTCCACTTT
CAGSTTTDSPLHF
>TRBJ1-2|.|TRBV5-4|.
TGTGCCAGCAGCCCCGGTCGGCGGAATGGCTACACCTTC
CASSPGRRNGYTF
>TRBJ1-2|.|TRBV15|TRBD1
TGTGCCACCAGCCAGGACAGGGAGTCGGTGAACTATGGCTACCCCTTC
CATSQDRESVNYGYPF
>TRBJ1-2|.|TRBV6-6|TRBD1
TGTGCCAGCAGTTACTATAACGACAGGGATGGCTACCCCTTC
CASSYYNDRDGYPF
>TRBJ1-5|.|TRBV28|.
TGTGCCAGCAGGCGAGGAGGCCCCGATCAGCCCCAGCATTTT
CASRRGGPDQPQHF
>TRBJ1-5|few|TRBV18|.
TGTGCCAGCTCACCACAGGAGGCGGGAATGGGCAATCAGCCCCAGAATTTT
CASSPQEAGMGNQPQNF
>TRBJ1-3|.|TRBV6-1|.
TGTGCCAGCAGTCCGCAGGCCGACTCTGGAAACACCATATATTTT
CASSPQADSGNTIYF
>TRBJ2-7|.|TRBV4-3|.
TGCGCCAGCAGCCAAGATGCCGGGGGTTACGAGCAGTACTTC
CASSQDAGGYEQYF
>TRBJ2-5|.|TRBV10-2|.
TGCGCCAGCAAGAAAGCGGAAGAGACCCAGTACTTC
CASKKAEETQYF
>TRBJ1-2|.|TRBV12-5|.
TGTGCTAGTGGCCCAAATTTCCGGGGGAACTATGGCTACACCTTC
CASGPNFRGNYGYTF
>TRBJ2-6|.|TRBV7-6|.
TGTGCCAGCAGGCCGAGCTCTGGGGCCAACGTCCTGACTTTC
CASRPSSGANVLTF
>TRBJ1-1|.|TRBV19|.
TGTGCCAGTTTTTTTCCCGGGTCGGACACTGAAGCTTTCTTT
CASFFPGSDTEAFF